One sample yielded the 12 T cell receptor beta chains listed below, sequenced in a study of blood T cell repertoires in COVID-19 (dated by TCRdb to 2018 to 2021). Receptors were amplified or captured by the immunoSEQ multiplex PCR assay. Not all clones reach the TCRdb copy of this immuneACCESS table, which keeps in-frame sequences only. Checked studies attribute under half of the gap to unresolved V genes and leave the rest unexplained. The table for this sample lists 200,000 to 250,000 clones; approximately 90% of them were counted only once. About 2.5% of the sample lies in the top ten. The specimen was peripheral blood. These receptor sequences come from a man aged 30 to 45 with COVID-19, enrolled during active disease.

The genes are TRBV4-2 and TRBJ2-1, with 10 bases aligning to TRBD2. CDR3 length: 15 residues. In germline, CDR1 is LGHNA, CDR2 YNFKEQ. V was pared by 4 bases and J by 8 bases, with 8 bases of the junction left unmatched. The chain's CDR3 is CASSPRLAGVDEQFF. CDR3 bases: TGTGCCAGCAGCCCCAGGCTAGCGGGAGTTGATGAGCAGTTCTTC.

The CDR3 DNA reads TGTGCCAGCAGCCAGCCGGGGGTCTACAATGAGCAGTTCTTC. Amino acid sequence: CASSQPGVYNEQFF. This chain uses TRBV7-2 with TRBJ2-1, with D perhaps TRBD2 (6 bases). This CDR3 region has 14 residues. Germline V gives CDR1 SGHTA, CDR2 FQGNSA. V dropped 5 bases and J dropped 3 bases, with 11 bases sitting between them.

This clone was observed a single time. The V gene is TRBV18, the J gene TRBJ1-4, with a tentative D call TRBD1 (5 bases). There are 14 residues in the CDR3. Per the germline V gene, CDR1 is KGHSH and CDR2 is LQKENI. The V end was cut by 6 bases, the J end by 7 bases, with 15 bases between. CDR3 residues: CASSSQGNFEKLFF. CDR3 nucleotides: TGTGCCAGCTCCAGCCAGGGTAACTTTGAAAAACTGTTTTTT.

V gene TRBV7-2 combines with J gene TRBJ2-7; 11 bases are a match to TRBD2. This CDR3 spans 17 amino acids. Trimming at V came to 1 base and at J to 3 bases, leaving 8 bases not matched to a gene. Germline lookup yields CDR1 SGHTA and CDR2 FQGNSA. CDR3 residues: CASSLERGGLAVYEQYF. The CDR3, as DNA: TGTGCCAGCAGCTTAGAGAGAGGGGGACTAGCGGTCTACGAGCAGTACTTC. The variable domain in full, completed from reference TRBV7-2 and TRBJ2-7, reads GAGVSQSPSNKVTEKGKDVELRCDPISGHTALYWYRQSLGQGLEFLIYFQGNSAPDKSGLPSDRFSAERTGGSVSTLTIQRTQQEDSAVYLCASSLERGGLAVYEQYFGPGTRLTVT.

The rearrangement uses TRBV6-6 and TRBJ1-1; tentative D call: TRBD1 (6 bases). This CDR3 has 13 amino acids. Trimming took 5 bases from V and 7 from J, leaving 14 bases between them. CDR1 and CDR2 (germline): MNHNY, SVGAGI (reference sequence). The CDR3 spells CASSGRGGLEAFF. For the CDR3, the DNA is TGTGCCAGCAGTGGACGAGGGGGTCTTGAAGCTTTCTTT.

The rearrangement links TRBV7-3 to TRBJ2-7, with 8 bases lining up with TRBD1. V dropped 3 bases and J dropped 4; count of bases not matched to a gene: 8. The CDR3 spans 15 residues. The germline V gene encodes CDR1 SGHTA and CDR2 FQGTGA. In DNA form, the CDR3 reads TGTGCCAGCAGCTTGGGGACAGGTGATTTTTACGAGCAGTACTTC. This gives the protein CASSLGTGDFYEQYF. Combining the CDR3 with reference TRBV7-3 and TRBJ2-7 gives the whole variable domain GAGVSQTPSNKVTEKGKYVELRCDPISGHTALYWYRQSLGQGPEFLIYFQGTGAADDSGLPNDRFFAVRPEGSVSTLKIQRTERGDSAVYLCASSLGTGDFYEQYFGPGTRLTVT.

This clone has just one count. The J gene is TRBJ1-6, the V gene TRBV14, with D hard to call. Trimming took 4 bases from V and 10 from J, leaving 14 bases between them. CDR1 is SGHDN, CDR2 FVKESK, per germline. CDR3 size: 14 residues. The CDR3 reads CASSLLGSVSPLHF. CDR3 DNA: TGTGCCAGCAGCCTTTTAGGGAGTGTGTCACCCCTCCACTTT.

The V gene is TRBV27, the J gene TRBJ1-2; possible D gene TRBD1, 6 bases. CDR1 and CDR2 from the germline V gene are MNHEY and SMNVEV (reference sequence). Between the trimmed V and J ends, which lost 2 bases and 7 bases, there was a span of 11 bases. The CDR3 has 13 residues. CDR3 protein: CASSLNTGFGYTF. CDR3 DNA: TGTGCCAGCAGTTTAAACACAGGGTTTGGCTACACCTTC.

The chain links TRBV12-3 or TRBV12-4 to TRBJ2-1, with TRBD2 matching over 7 bases. With V trimmed by 4 bases and J by 5 bases, 2 bases remained unmatched. CDR3 length: 13 amino acids. The DNA for the CDR3 is TGTGCCAGCAGTTCTGGACTAGACAATGAGCAGTTCTTC. It encodes CASSSGLDNEQFF.

This clone has more than one count but fewer than ten. DNA for the CDR3: TGTGCCAGCAGCTCGCGACTAGCGGGAGAAAGGAGCTCCTACAATGAGCAGTTCTTC. Protein sequence: CASSSRLAGERSSYNEQFF. This chain uses TRBV14 with TRBJ2-1; TRBD2 aligns across 12 bases. Germline V gene data show CDR1 as SGHDN and CDR2 as FVKESK. The CDR3 is made up of 19 amino acids. Unmatched junction bases numbered 11, after V lost 5 bases and J lost 0 bases.

The table lists this clone with a few counts. The chain is built from TRBV30 and TRBJ2-5; TRBD1 matches 8 bases. Unmatched junction bases numbered 9, after V lost 4 bases and J lost 5 bases. Per germline, CDR1 GTSNPN and CDR2 SVGIG (reference sequence). This CDR3 has 14 amino acids. The chain's CDR3 is CAWNPRQGAETQYF. The CDR3 nucleotides are TGTGCCTGGAACCCCCGGCAGGGGGCGGAGACCCAGTACTTC. The full variable domain, with the rest looked up from reference TRBV30 and TRBJ2-5, is SQTIHQWPATLVQPVGSPLSLECTVEGTSNPNLYWYRQAAGRGLQLLFYSVGIGQISSEVPQNLSASRPQDRQFILSSKKLLLSDSGFYLCAWNPRQGAETQYFGPGTRLLVL.

This rearrangement joins TRBV28 to TRBJ2-1, with TRBD1 identical over 9 bases. Germline assignment: CDR1 MDHEN and CDR2 SYDVKM. This CDR3 has 15 amino acids. The J segment lost 8 bases and the V segment lost 2 bases, leaving 7 bases of the junction unmatched. The CDR3 DNA is TGTGCCAGCAGTTTAATGGGACAGGGTGTGGATGAGCAGTTCTTC. It is translated as CASSLMGQGVDEQFF. Using reference TRBV28 and TRBJ2-1 for the parts outside the CDR3, the full variable domain is DVKVTQSSRYLVKRTGEKVFLECVQDMDHENMFWYRQDPGLGLRLIYFSYDVKMKEKGDIPEGYSVSREKKERFSLILESASTNQTSMYLCASSLMGQGVDEQFFGPGTRLTVL.